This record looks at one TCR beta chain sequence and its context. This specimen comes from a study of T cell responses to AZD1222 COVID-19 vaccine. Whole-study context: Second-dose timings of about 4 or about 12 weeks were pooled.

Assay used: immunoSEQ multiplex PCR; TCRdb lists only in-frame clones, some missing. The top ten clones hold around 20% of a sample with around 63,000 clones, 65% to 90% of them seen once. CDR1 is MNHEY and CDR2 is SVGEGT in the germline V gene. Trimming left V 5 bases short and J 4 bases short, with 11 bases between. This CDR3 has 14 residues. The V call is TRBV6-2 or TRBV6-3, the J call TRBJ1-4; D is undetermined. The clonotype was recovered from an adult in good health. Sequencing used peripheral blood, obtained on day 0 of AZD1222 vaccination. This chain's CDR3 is CASSRGRINEKLFF. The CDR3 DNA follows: TGTGCCAGCAGTCGAGGACGGATTAATGAAAAACTGTTTTTT.